This is a list of T cell receptor beta chains from one sample in a study of CD8 T cells in ankylosing spondylitis. TCRdb fed the 5' RACE reads into MiXCR, producing one record per CDR3 protein. The table includes hundreds of thousands of distinct CDR3 sequences, 12% detected once. The material sequenced was blood, either unsorted or a sorted T cell fraction (not recorded which). The source of these receptors is a male donor with ankylosing spondylitis. CDR3s include the opening cysteine and the closing phenylalanine or tryptophan. D genes are given only for firm matches. Not all rows give a size; the values are once, few, many and, for expanded clones, a class.

d_gene	abundance	v_gene	j_gene	CDR3nt	CDR3aa
TRBD1	NA	TRBV7-6	TRBJ1-6	TGTGCCAGCAGCCGGACAGGGGTTAATTCACCCCTCCACTTT	CASSRTGVNSPLHF
TRBD2	few	TRBV12-3/TRBV12-4	TRBJ2-3	TGTGCCAGCAGTTTAGTAGCGGGAGGGCCAATTACAGATACGCAGTATTTT	CASSLVAGGPITDTQYF
NA	NA	TRBV2	TRBJ1-1	TGTGCCAGCAGTGATCCCCACAGGGATAAAGCTTTCTTT	CASSDPHRDKAFF
TRBD1	NA	TRBV10-1	TRBJ2-1	TGCGCCAGCAGTACAGGGGGCCCAGCCTACAATGAGCAGTTCTTC	CASSTGGPAYNEQFF
NA	NA	TRBV11-2	TRBJ2-5	TGTGCCAGCAGCTTAGACGCTGCAGAGACCCAGTACTTC	CASSLDAAETQYF
NA	few	TRBV3-1	TRBJ2-5	TGTGCCAGCAGCCAATGGAGCCAAGAGACCCAGTACTTC	CASSQWSQETQYF
TRBD1	NA	TRBV12-3/TRBV12-4	TRBJ1-1	TGTGCCAGCAGTGTGGGGACAGGGGGCAACACTGAAGCTTTCTTT	CASSVGTGGNTEAFF
NA	many	TRBV19	TRBJ1-2	TGTGCCAGTAGTATATGGGTGCGAGGCTACACCTTC	CASSIWVRGYTF
NA	many	TRBV7-7	TRBJ2-3	TGTGCCAGCAGCTTAGCGGGGAAAGGAGATACGCAGTATTTT	CASSLAGKGDTQYF
NA	few	TRBV11-2	TRBJ2-1	TGTGCCAGCAGCGTGCAGGGGACCCTAGCCTACAATGAGCAGTTCTTC	CASSVQGTLAYNEQFF
TRBD2	few	TRBV5-1	TRBJ2-1	TGCGCCAGCAGCTTGTTTCTAGCGGGACTTGAGCAGTTCTTC	CASSLFLAGLEQFF
TRBD1	NA	TRBV5-1	TRBJ2-5	TGCGCCAGCAGCCCCGGACAGGGGGCGTCGGAGACCCAGTACTTC	CASSPGQGASETQYF
TRBD1	few	TRBV7-6	TRBJ1-2	TGTGCCAGCAGCCCTGGGACAGGGAGATACTATGGCTACACCTTC	CASSPGTGRYYGYTF
TRBD1	few	TRBV20-1	TRBJ2-6	TGCAGTGCTAGACTGTTAGGACAGGGGAAGAGCTCTGGGGCCAACGTCCTGACTTTC	CSARLLGQGKSSGANVLTF
TRBD2	few	TRBV20-1	TRBJ2-1	TGCAGTGCGTACGGACTAGCGGGAGGGAGGTACAATGAGCAGTTCTTC	CSAYGLAGGRYNEQFF
TRBD1	few	TRBV11-3	TRBJ2-3	TGTGCCAGCAGTCCAGGGGGCGCTTCCGATACGCAGTATTTT	CASSPGGASDTQYF
TRBD2	NA	TRBV20-1	TRBJ2-5	TGCAGTGCTAGAGACCCCCTAGCGGGATTCCAAGAGACCCAGTACTTC	CSARDPLAGFQETQYF
TRBD1	many	TRBV20-1	TRBJ2-1	TGCAGTGCCAGGGGGAGCATCTATGAGCAGTTCTTC	CSARGSIYEQFF
NA	NA	TRBV2	TRBJ1-1	TGTGCCACCCCTGGATCCACTGAAGCTTTCTTT	CATPGSTEAFF
NA	few	TRBV5-4	TRBJ2-4	TGTGCCAGCAGCCATCTAGAAAACATTCAGTACTTC	CASSHLENIQYF
NA	many	TRBV29-1	TRBJ2-2	TGCAGCGTTGCGGAGGGGGAGCTGTTTTTT	CSVAEGELFF
NA	few	TRBV11-2	TRBJ2-3	TGTGCCAGCAGTCGCACCAATACGCAGTATTTT	CASSRTNTQYF
NA	few	TRBV6-1	TRBJ2-1	TGTGCCAGCAGGACCGGGACCTCCCCAGGGAATGAGCAGTTCTTC	CASRTGTSPGNEQFF
TRBD1	NA	TRBV6-1	TRBJ2-1	TGTGCCAGCGGGATAGACAGGGAAAATGAGCAGTTCTTC	CASGIDRENEQFF
NA	NA	TRBV6-1	TRBJ1-1	TGTGCCAGCACCTCGGACGGGGTGAACACTGAAGCTTTCTTT	CASTSDGVNTEAFF
NA	NA	TRBV27	TRBJ2-2	TGTGCCAGCAGTTTTATGGCTGAAACCGGGGAGCTGTTTTTT	CASSFMAETGELFF
NA	many	TRBV12-3/TRBV12-4	TRBJ2-2	TGTGCCAGCAGTAGAAGGACACAAAACACCGGGGAGCTGTTTTTT	CASSRRTQNTGELFF
NA	NA	TRBV11-2	TRBJ2-6	TGTGCCAGCAGCTTAGAGGGCAGGGTCGCTGGGGCCAACGTCCTGACTTTC	CASSLEGRVAGANVLTF